This T cell receptor beta chain was recorded in a study of T cell repertoires in cytomegalovirus infection. In the study overall: Public TCR beta signatures marked donors with CMV infection and the matching HLA.

Comments on this clonotype: As yet, its antigen is unknown.

Study findings and constraints: Carriers of CMV plus the relevant HLA were identified by cumulative public TCR beta family frequency. Across the ex vivo response, the dominant clonotypes were HLA-C-restricted CMV-specific TCR beta clonotypes.

Trimming pared 2 bases from V and 3 bases from J, leaving 5 bases between. CDR1 is MNHNY and CDR2 is SVGAGI in the germline V gene (reference sequence). This CDR3 has 12 residues. TCRdb ran MiXCR on the reads and lists one entry per CDR3 protein. The repertoire has 200,000 to 300,000 distinct CDR3 sequences, approximately 10% of them found once; the top ten carry less than 15%. Sample: PBMCs. J is TRBJ2-7 and V is TRBV6-6; D not certain. The origin of this receptor is a human donor in good health (CMV status not recorded). Some clones in this sample may be carry-over from other donors' samples. The CDR3 DNA follows: TGTGCCAGCAGTTACGAAAACTACGAGCAGTACTTC. As protein: CASSYENYEQYF.